This T cell receptor (beta chain) was captured by sequencing in a study of siplizumab effects on memory and regulatory T cells. Overall study results and limits: The Treg-derived share of mappable alloreactive CD4+ clones averaged approximately 71% with siplizumab and 26.9% in controls.

CDR1 is MNHNS, CDR2 SASEGT, per germline. Trimming took off 2 bases at V and 0 bases at J, with 6 bases between the two ends. There are 14 residues in the CDR3. Using immunoSEQ multiplex PCR, the repertoire was profiled, and TCRdb retains in-frame clones only, with some absent. Of 94,000 or so clones detected, 93% appear once; the ten largest clones hold around 6.5%. On this clone itself: Its antigen remains unknown.

Sequenced input: CD8+ T cells sorted from blood. The receptor's source is a human donor in good health. The chain joins TRBV6-1 to TRBJ2-3; D gene uncertain. The CDR3 is CASSEWHSTDTQYF. Written as DNA, the CDR3 is TGTGCCAGCAGTGAATGGCATAGCACAGATACGCAGTATTTT.